These 21 T cell receptor beta chains were sequenced from one sample in a study of T cell responses to AZD1222 COVID-19 vaccine. Using immunoSEQ multiplex PCR, the repertoire was profiled, and TCRdb retains in-frame clones only, with some absent. Here the sample spans about 54,000 clones, around 92% being singletons. The sample consisted of peripheral blood, taken on day 0 of AZD1222 vaccination. These receptors were taken from an adult in good health.

The rearrangement uses TRBV2 and TRBJ2-3; D is possibly TRBD1 or TRBD2 (5 bases each). The CDR3 contains 15 residues. Germline V gene sequence: CDR1 SNHLY, CDR2 FYNNEI. Trimming removed 2 bases from V and 5 bases from J, with 14 bases in between. CDR3 in DNA: TGTGCCAGCAGTGAAACTGCCCTGAGGGGAGATACGCAGTATTTT. Residues: CASSETALRGDTQYF.

CDR3 protein: CASSPPGGQPQHF. CDR3 DNA sequence: TGTGCCAGCAGCCCCCCGGGGGGACAGCCCCAGCATTTT. J is TRBJ1-5 and V is TRBV6-1; perhaps TRBD1 as D (5 bases). This CDR3 spans 13 amino acids. V was cut by 6 bases and J by 7 bases, with 13 bases left in between. CDR1 is MNHNS and CDR2 is SASEGT in the germline V gene.

V is TRBV6-1 and J is TRBJ2-2; 10 nucleotides align to TRBD2. This CDR3 spans 16 amino acids. V lost 4 bases, J lost 5 bases, and 7 bases stayed unmatched. Germline lookup yields CDR1 MNHNS and CDR2 SASEGT. CDR3 DNA: TGTGCCAGCAGTGTGGTACTAGCGGGATCAACCGGGGAGCTGTTTTTT. This encodes CASSVVLAGSTGELFF.

This chain joins TRBV6-2 or TRBV6-3 and TRBJ2-7; D is undetermined. V was pared by 0 bases and J by 0 bases, with 9 bases between. The CDR3 runs 15 residues. The germline gives CDR1 MNHEY, CDR2 SVGEGT. The CDR3 coding sequence is TGTGCCAGCAGTTACTCTGGCGACTCCTCCTACGAGCAGTACTTC. Translated, it gives CASSYSGDSSYEQYF.

The gene calls are TRBV2 and TRBJ2-1; 16 bases match TRBD2. This CDR3 spans 17 amino acids. Germline V gives CDR1 SNHLY, CDR2 FYNNEI. V lost 7 bases to trimming and J lost 0 bases; unmatched junction nucleotides: 3. Here the CDR3 DNA reads TGTGCCAGCAAGGGACTAGCGGGAGGGAGCTCCTACAATGAGCAGTTCTTC. Translation: CASKGLAGGSSYNEQFF.

This clone was counted only a few times. The V gene is TRBV28, the J gene TRBJ2-7, with 14 bases that match TRBD2. J lost 6 bases, V lost 3 bases, and 4 bases had no gene match. CDR1 MDHEN and CDR2 SYDVKM come from the germline V gene. The CDR3 consists of 15 residues. CDR3 nucleotides: TGTGCCAGCAGTTTCGGGACTAGCGGGAGATTCGAGCAGTACTTC. Translating it yields CASSFGTSGRFEQYF.

The chain has TRBV5-1 and TRBJ2-3; TRBD2 aligns across 14 bases. There are 20 residues in the CDR3. V dropped 3 bases and J dropped 2; count of bases not matched to a gene: 14. From germline, CDR1 is SGHRS and CDR2 YFSETQ. CDR3 residues: CASSYRLAGGPGSLTDTQYF. The CDR3 DNA reads as TGCGCCAGCAGCTACAGACTAGCGGGAGGGCCGGGGTCGCTCACAGATACGCAGTATTTT.

This rearrangement joins TRBV15 to TRBJ2-7, with 12 bases aligning to TRBD2. The length of the CDR3 is 15 residues. The germline CDR1 and CDR2 sequences are LNHNV and YYDKDF (reference sequence). V lost 0 bases and J lost 7; bases outside the gene matches: 4. As DNA, the CDR3 is TGTGCCACCAGCAGAGAGACTAGCGGGAGTGGTGAGCAGTACTTC. It translates to CATSRETSGSGEQYF.

The rearrangement uses TRBV12-3 or TRBV12-4 and TRBJ1-1; D possibly corresponds to TRBD1 (5 bases). The V and J ends lost 7 bases and 8 bases respectively, with 11 bases between them. This CDR3 contains 11 residues. The CDR3: CASTMGGEAFF. The CDR3 DNA reads TGTGCCAGCACCATGGGGGGAGAAGCTTTCTTT.

The chain combines TRBV12-5 with TRBJ2-2; a weak D match, TRBD1 (6 bases). Trimming shortened V by 2 bases and J by 6 bases, and 16 bases separated the two germline ends. The CDR3 is 16 residues long. CDR1 is LGHNT and CDR2 is FRNRAP in the germline V gene. The CDR3, as DNA: TGTGCTAGTGGTTTGCAAACGGGGACATCGCCCGGGGAGCTGTTTTTT. Its translation: CASGLQTGTSPGELFF.

This chain links TRBV18 with TRBJ2-2; TRBD2 aligns across 8 bases. CDR1 is KGHSH, CDR2 LQKENI, per germline. This CDR3 is built from 14 residues. The J segment lost 3 bases and the V segment lost 9 bases, leaving 6 bases of the junction unmatched. CDR3 residues: CASAAGGDTGELFF. The CDR3 nucleotides read TGTGCCAGTGCGGCGGGAGGTGACACCGGGGAGCTGTTTTTT.

The CDR3 nucleotides read TGTGCCAGCTCACCTGTCCGCCCGGGGTTTGGCTACACCTTC. Its protein is CASSPVRPGFGYTF. The V gene is TRBV18, the J gene TRBJ1-2; D is unclear. V was trimmed by 3 bases and J by 7 bases, leaving 15 bases between them. Germline-derived CDR1 and CDR2 are KGHSH and LQKENI. This CDR3 is 14 amino acids long.

The rearrangement joins TRBV28 to TRBJ1-1; D might be TRBD1 (6 bases). In germline, CDR1 is MDHEN, CDR2 SYDVKM. This CDR3 is built from 16 residues. The germline V and J ends were trimmed by 4 bases and 1 base, with 16 bases remaining between them. The CDR3 here is CASSSIMTGSNTEAFF. The CDR3 nucleotides are TGTGCCAGCAGTTCGATAATGACAGGTTCGAACACTGAAGCTTTCTTT.

This chain joins TRBV7-6 and TRBJ2-1; 13 positions agree with TRBD2. Germline-derived CDR1 and CDR2 are SGHVS and FNYEAQ. Trimming took 2 bases from V and 4 from J; bases not matched to a gene: 14. The CDR3 loop spans 20 amino acids. CDR3 nucleotides: TGTGCCAGCAGCTTACCCCGGGGGGTTGAGGGACTAGCGGGATACAATGAGCAGTTCTTC. This encodes CASSLPRGVEGLAGYNEQFF.

The J gene is TRBJ2-3, the V gene TRBV6-5, with D possibly TRBD2 on 5 matching bases. The CDR3 has 14 amino acids. The V end lost 6 bases, the J end lost 1 base, and 11 bases lay between the germline ends. Germline V lookup: CDR1 MNHEY, CDR2 SVGAGI. In DNA, the CDR3 is TGTGCCAGCAGGAGGGCGGTGGGCACAGATACGCAGTATTTT. Amino acid sequence: CASRRAVGTDTQYF.

The chain has TRBV5-6 and TRBJ1-5, with 8 bases fitting TRBD1. The CDR3 length is 17 residues. The V gene end was trimmed by 4 bases and the J gene end by 0 bases; junction bases not matched to a gene: 9. Germline CDR1 reads SGHDT; CDR2 reads YYEEEE. Here the CDR3 reads CASSPKDRAYSNQPQHF. The CDR3 DNA sequence: TGTGCCAGCAGCCCGAAGGACAGGGCGTATAGCAATCAGCCCCAGCATTTT. The full variable domain, with the rest looked up from reference TRBV5-6 and TRBJ1-5, is DAGVTQSPTHLIKTRGQQVTLRCSPKSGHDTVSWYQQALGQGPQFIFQYYEEEERQRGNFPDRFSGHQFPNYSSELNVNALLLGDSALYLCASSPKDRAYSNQPQHFGDGTRLSIL.

This chain uses TRBV28 with TRBJ1-4, with unresolved D. Germline CDR1 MDHEN, CDR2 SYDVKM. This CDR3 is 14 amino acids long. The V gene lost 4 bases and the J gene lost 8 bases, with 14 bases spanning the gap. CDR3 DNA sequence: TGTGCCAGCAGTTCCTATGGGGTGGGCGAAAAACTGTTTTTT. Protein product: CASSSYGVGEKLFF.

This chain connects TRBV5-1 to TRBJ2-7; 7 nucleotides align to TRBD1. Germline V CDR1 and CDR2: SGHRS, YFSETQ. The CDR3 loop spans 14 amino acids. J lost 7 bases, V lost 0 bases, and 7 bases had no gene match. The CDR3 DNA reads as TGCGCCAGCAGCTTGGAAGGGGGCTTGAGGGAGCAGTACTTC. The encoded protein is CASSLEGGLREQYF.

This chain's CDR3 is CASSFGQTNQPQHF. DNA of the CDR3: TGTGCCAGCAGCTTCGGGCAGACGAATCAGCCCCAGCATTTT. The genes are TRBV7-9 and TRBJ1-5, with D uncertain. The CDR3 runs 14 residues. The V end was cut by 3 bases, the J end by 4 bases, with 10 bases between. Germline-derived CDR1 and CDR2 are SEHNR and FQNEAQ (reference sequence).

The J gene is TRBJ2-1, the V gene TRBV6-2 or TRBV6-3; no firm D call. V lost 3 bases to trimming and J lost 5 bases, with 11 bases between them. The CDR3 length is 14 residues. Germline V gene data show CDR1 as MNHEY and CDR2 as SVGEGT. The DNA for the CDR3 is TGTGCCAGCAGTTATCATCGCCGTAACAATGAGCAGTTCTTC. As protein: CASSYHRRNNEQFF.

This clone was seen just once. The genes are TRBV28 and TRBJ2-7; perhaps TRBD1 as D (6 bases). Germline values: CDR1 MDHEN, CDR2 SYDVKM. V was shortened by 6 bases and J by 2 bases, with 17 bases between the two germline ends. CDR3 length equals 15 residues. The DNA of the CDR3 is TGTGCCAGCAGCGCATGGGGGCGTCCCCCCTACGAGCAGTACTTC. It yields the protein CASSAWGRPPYEQYF.